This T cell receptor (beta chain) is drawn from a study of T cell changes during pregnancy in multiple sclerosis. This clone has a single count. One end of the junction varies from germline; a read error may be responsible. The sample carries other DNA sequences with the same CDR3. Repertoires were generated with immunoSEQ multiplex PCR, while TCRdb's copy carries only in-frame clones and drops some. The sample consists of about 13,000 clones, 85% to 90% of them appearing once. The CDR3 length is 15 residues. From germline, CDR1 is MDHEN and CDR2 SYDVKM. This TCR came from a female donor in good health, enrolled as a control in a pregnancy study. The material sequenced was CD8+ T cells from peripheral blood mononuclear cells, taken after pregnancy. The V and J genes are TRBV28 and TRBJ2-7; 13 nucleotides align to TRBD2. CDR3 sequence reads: CASSWGTSGIGEQYF. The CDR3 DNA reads TGTGCCAGTAGTTGGGGGACTAGCGGGATAGGGGAGCAGTACTTC.